This T cell receptor (beta chain) was sequenced in a study of cytomegalovirus exposure and HLA in healthy donors. The study, taken as a whole, reports: For most subjects, TCR beta sequences were reported to predict HLA-A and HLA-B alleles with accuracy.

The CDR3 extends over 14 amino acids. CDR1 is MNHNS and CDR2 is SASEGT in the germline V gene. Deletions cut 6 bases from V and 4 bases from J, with 14 bases between. It was with 60 Vbeta and 13 Jbeta primers that the PCR ran. In the study's own analysis: The count from a later analysis was about 80 million unique TCR beta chains, around 11 million of them shared. Libraries were prepared by immunoSEQ multiplex PCR; TCRdb keeps only in-frame clonotypes and omits some of them. The V and J calls and the clone size are those of that table, but D and trimming were determined from the DNA. The data contain over 150,000 clones, roughly 80% of them singletons. As concerns this clone: The target antigen is unknown.

The rearrangement links TRBV6-1 to TRBJ2-3, with D possibly being TRBD1 (6 bases). The TCR originated in a male donor in good health and CMV-seronegative. The sequencing sample was made of PBMCs. The CDR3 region has the DNA TGTGCCAGCAGGGACAGACTGCGGGCAGATACGCAGTATTTT. Its translation: CASRDRLRADTQYF.